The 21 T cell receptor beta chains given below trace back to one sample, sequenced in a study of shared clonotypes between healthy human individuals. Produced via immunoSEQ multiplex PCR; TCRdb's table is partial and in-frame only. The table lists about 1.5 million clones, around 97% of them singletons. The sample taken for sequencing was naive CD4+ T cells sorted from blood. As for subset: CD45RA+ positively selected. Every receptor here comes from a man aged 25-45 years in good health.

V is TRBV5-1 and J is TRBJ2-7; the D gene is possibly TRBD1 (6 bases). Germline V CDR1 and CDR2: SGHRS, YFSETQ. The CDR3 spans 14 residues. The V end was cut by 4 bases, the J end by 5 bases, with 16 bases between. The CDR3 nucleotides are TGCGCCAGCAGCCAGGATAATACAGGGAACGAGCAGTACTTC. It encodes CASSQDNTGNEQYF.

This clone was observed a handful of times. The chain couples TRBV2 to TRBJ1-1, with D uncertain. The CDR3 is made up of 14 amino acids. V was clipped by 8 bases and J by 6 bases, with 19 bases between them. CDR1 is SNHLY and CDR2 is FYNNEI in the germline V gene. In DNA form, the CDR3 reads TGTGCCAGCGGGGAGAGGGCCGCGAGCCCTGAAGCTTTCTTT. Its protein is CASGERAASPEAFF.

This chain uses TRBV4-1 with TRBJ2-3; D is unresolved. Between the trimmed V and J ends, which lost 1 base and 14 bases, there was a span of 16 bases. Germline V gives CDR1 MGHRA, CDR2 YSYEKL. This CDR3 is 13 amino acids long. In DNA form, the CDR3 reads TGCGCCAGCAGCCAAGTTGCGCGTACTTTTGTGTATTTT. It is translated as CASSQVARTFVYF.

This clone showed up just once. CDR3 sequence reads: CASSGPSGANVLTF. CDR3 bases: TGTGCCAGCTCCGGTCCCTCTGGGGCCAACGTCCTGACTTTC. This chain joins TRBV28 and TRBJ2-6; no clear D. The CDR3 loop spans 14 amino acids. V was shortened by 8 bases and J by 0 bases, with 8 bases between the two germline ends. CDR1 is MDHEN, CDR2 SYDVKM, per germline.

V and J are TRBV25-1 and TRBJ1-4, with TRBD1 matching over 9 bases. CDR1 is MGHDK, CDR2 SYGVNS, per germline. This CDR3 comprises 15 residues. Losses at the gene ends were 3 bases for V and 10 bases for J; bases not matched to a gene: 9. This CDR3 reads CASSEGTGYKGKLFF. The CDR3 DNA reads TGTGCCAGCAGTGAGGGGACAGGGTATAAAGGAAAACTGTTTTTT. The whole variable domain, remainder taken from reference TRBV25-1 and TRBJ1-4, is EADIYQTPRYLVIGTGKKITLECSQTMGHDKMYWYQQDPGMELHLIHYSYGVNSTEKGDLSSESTVSRIRTEHFPLTLESARPSHTSQYLCASSEGTGYKGKLFFGSGTQLSVL.

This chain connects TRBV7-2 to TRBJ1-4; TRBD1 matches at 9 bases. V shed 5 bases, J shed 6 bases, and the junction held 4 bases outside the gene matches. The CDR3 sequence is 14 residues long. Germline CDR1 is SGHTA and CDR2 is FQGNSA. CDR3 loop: CASSPDRGDEKLFF. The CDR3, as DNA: TGTGCCAGCAGCCCGGACAGGGGAGATGAAAAACTGTTTTTT.

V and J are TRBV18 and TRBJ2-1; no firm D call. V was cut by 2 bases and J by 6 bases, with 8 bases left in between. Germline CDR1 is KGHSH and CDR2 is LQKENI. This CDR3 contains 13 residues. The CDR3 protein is CASSPNGINEQFF. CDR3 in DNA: TGTGCCAGCTCACCAAACGGTATCAATGAGCAGTTCTTC. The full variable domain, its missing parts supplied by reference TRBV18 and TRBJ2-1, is NAGVMQNPRHLVRRRGQEARLRCSPMKGHSHVYWYRQLPEEGLKFMVYLQKENIIDESGMPKERFSAEFPKEGPSILRIQQVVRGDSAAYFCASSPNGINEQFFGPGTRLTVL.

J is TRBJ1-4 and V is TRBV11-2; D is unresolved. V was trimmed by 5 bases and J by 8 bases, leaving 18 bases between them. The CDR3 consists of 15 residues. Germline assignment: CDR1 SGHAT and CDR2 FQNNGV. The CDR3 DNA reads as TGTGCCAGCAGCCTCCGGACCCATTTGGGGGAAAAACTGTTTTTT. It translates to CASSLRTHLGEKLFF.

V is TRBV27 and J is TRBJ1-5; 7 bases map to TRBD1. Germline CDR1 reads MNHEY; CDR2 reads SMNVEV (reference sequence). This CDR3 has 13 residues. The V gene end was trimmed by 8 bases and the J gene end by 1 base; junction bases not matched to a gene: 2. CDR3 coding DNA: TGTGCCAGCGGGACAGCAAGCAATCAGCCCCAGCATTTT. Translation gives CASGTASNQPQHF.

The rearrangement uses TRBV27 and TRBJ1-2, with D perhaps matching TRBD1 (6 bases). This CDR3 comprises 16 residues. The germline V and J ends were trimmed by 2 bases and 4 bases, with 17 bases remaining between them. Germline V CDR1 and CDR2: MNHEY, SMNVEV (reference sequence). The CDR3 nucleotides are TGTGCCAGCAGTTTAAGCGTGGGGGGCAGGATCTATGGCTACACCTTC. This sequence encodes CASSLSVGGRIYGYTF.

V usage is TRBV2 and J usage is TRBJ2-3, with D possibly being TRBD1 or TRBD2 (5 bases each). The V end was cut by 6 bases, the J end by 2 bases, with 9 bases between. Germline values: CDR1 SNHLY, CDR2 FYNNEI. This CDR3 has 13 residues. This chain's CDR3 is CASRAGTTDTQYF. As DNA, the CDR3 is TGTGCCAGCAGGGCCGGGACCACAGATACGCAGTATTTT.

The CDR3 reads CASRKGSYEQYF. As DNA, the CDR3 is TGTGCCAGCAGAAAAGGGTCCTACGAGCAGTACTTC. The gene calls are TRBV14 and TRBJ2-7; D call uncertain. The CDR3 spans 12 residues. Germline CDR1 SGHDN, CDR2 FVKESK. Trimming stripped 6 bases from V and 1 base from J, with 7 bases between.

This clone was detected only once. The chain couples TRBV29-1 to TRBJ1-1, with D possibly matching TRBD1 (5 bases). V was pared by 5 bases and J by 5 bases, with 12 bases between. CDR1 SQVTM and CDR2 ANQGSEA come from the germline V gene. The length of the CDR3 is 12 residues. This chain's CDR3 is CSVSFRGTEAFF. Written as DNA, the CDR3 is TGCAGCGTTTCATTTCGGGGGACTGAAGCTTTCTTT.

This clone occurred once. CDR3: CATSGQWAGGWHEQYF. The CDR3 nucleotides are TGTGCCACCAGCGGACAATGGGCCGGGGGGTGGCACGAGCAGTACTTC. The chain recombines TRBV15 with TRBJ2-7; 7 nucleotides align to TRBD2. Germline assignment: CDR1 LNHNV and CDR2 YYDKDF (reference sequence). V shed 5 bases and J 5 bases; nucleotides not matched to a gene: 15. The CDR3 has 16 amino acids. The full variable domain, its missing parts supplied by reference TRBV15 and TRBJ2-7, is DAMVIQNPRYQVTQFGKPVTLSCSQTLNHNVMYWYQQKSSQAPKLLFHYYDKDFNNEADTPDNFQSRRPNTSFCFLDIRSPGLGDTAMYLCATSGQWAGGWHEQYFGPGTRLTVT.

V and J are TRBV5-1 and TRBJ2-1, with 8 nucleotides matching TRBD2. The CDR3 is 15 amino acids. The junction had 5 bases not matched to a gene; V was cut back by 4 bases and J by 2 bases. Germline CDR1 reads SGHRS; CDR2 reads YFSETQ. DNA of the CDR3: TGCGCCAGCAGCACCGTAGCGGGAACCTACAATGAGCAGTTCTTC. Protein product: CASSTVAGTYNEQFF.

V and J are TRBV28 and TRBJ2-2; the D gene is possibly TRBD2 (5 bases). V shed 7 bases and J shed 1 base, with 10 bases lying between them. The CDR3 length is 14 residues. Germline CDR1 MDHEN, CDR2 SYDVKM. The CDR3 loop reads CASIQRVNTGELFF. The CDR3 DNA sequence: TGTGCCAGCATACAGAGGGTGAACACCGGGGAGCTGTTTTTT.

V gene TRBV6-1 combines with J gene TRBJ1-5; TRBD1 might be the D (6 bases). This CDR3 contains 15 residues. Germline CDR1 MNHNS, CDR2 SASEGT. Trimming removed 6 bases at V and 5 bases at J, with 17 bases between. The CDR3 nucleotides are TGTGCCAGCAGCCCCACAGGGATTCTTGATCAGCCCCAGCATTTT. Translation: CASSPTGILDQPQHF.

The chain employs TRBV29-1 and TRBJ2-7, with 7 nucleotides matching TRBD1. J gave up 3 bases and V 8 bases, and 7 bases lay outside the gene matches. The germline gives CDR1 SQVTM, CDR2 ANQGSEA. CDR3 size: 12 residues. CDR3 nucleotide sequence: TGCAGCTCCCCGGGACAGAACTACGAGCAGTACTTC. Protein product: CSSPGQNYEQYF.

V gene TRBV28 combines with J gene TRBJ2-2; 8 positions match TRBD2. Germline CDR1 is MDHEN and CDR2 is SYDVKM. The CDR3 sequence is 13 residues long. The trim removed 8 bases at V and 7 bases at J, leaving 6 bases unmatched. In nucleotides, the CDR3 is TGTGCCAGCCGGGGACTAGAATTCGGGGAGCTGTTTTTT. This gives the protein CASRGLEFGELFF.

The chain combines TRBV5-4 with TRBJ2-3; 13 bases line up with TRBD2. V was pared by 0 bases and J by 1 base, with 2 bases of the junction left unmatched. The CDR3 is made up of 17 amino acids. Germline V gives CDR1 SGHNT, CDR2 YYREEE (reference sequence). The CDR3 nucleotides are TGTGCCAGCAGCTTGGGGGGACTAGCGGGACGCACAGATACGCAGTATTTT. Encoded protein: CASSLGGLAGRTDTQYF. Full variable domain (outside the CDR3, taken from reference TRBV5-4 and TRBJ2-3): ETGVTQSPTHLIKTRGQQVTLRCSSQSGHNTVSWYQQALGQGPQFIFQYYREEENGRGNFPPRFSGLQFPNYSSELNVNALELDDSALYLCASSLGGLAGRTDTQYFGPGTRLTVL.

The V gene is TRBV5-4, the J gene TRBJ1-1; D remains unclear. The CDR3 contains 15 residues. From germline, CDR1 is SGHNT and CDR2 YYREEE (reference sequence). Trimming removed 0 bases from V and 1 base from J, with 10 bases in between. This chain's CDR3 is CASSLGVKKNTEAFF. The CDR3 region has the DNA TGTGCCAGCAGCTTGGGAGTAAAGAAGAACACTGAAGCTTTCTTT.